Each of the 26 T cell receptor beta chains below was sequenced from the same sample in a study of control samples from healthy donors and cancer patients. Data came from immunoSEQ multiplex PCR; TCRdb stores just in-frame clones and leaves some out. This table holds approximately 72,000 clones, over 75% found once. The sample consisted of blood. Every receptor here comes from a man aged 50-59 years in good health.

The CDR3 coding sequence is TGTGCCAGCAATTTACCGGGGTTCGAAGAGACCCAGTACTTC. Translation gives CASNLPGFEETQYF. The chain recombines TRBV7-9 with TRBJ2-5, with D maybe TRBD2 (5 bases). Germline V gene data show CDR1 as SEHNR and CDR2 as FQNEAQ (reference sequence). The CDR3 runs 14 residues. V lost 7 bases, J lost 3 bases, and 15 bases lay in between.

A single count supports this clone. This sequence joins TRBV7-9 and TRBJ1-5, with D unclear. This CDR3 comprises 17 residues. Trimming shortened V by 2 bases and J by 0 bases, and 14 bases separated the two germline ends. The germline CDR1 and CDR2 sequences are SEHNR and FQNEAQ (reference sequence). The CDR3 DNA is TGTGCCAGCAGCTTACGATCGGACGTGGGTAGCAATCAGCCCCAGCATTTT. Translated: CASSLRSDVGSNQPQHF.

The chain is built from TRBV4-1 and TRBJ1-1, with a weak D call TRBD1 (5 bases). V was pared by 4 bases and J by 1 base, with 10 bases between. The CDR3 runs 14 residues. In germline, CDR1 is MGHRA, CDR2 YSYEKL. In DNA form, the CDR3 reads TGCGCCAGCAGCCTAGGGGCCTCGAACACTGAAGCTTTCTTT. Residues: CASSLGASNTEAFF.

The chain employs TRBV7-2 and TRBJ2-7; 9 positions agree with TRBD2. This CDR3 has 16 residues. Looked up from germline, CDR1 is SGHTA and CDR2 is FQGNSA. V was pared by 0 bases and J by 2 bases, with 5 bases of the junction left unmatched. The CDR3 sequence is CASSLARTSAAYEQYF. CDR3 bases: TGTGCCAGCAGCTTAGCCCGGACTAGCGCAGCCTACGAGCAGTACTTC.

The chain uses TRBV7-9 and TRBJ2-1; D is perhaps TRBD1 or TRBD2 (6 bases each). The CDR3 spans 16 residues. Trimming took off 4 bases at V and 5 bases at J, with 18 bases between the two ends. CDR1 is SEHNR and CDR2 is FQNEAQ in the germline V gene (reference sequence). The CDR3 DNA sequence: TGTGCCAGCAGCTCCCCCCTAGGGGGGCCTGACAATGAGCAGTTCTTC. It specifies CASSSPLGGPDNEQFF.

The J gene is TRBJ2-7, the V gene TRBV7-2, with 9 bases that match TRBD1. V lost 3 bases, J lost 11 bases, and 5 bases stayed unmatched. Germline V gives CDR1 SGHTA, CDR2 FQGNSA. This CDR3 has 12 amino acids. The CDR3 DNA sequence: TGTGCCAGCAGCTTTTCCGGACAGGGGAAGTACTTC. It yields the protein CASSFSGQGKYF.

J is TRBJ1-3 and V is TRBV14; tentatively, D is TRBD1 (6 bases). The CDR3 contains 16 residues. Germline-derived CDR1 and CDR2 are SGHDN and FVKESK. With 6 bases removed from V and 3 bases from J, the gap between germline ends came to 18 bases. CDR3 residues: CASSPKGQFSGNTIYF. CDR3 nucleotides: TGTGCCAGCAGTCCTAAAGGACAGTTTAGTGGAAACACCATATATTTT.

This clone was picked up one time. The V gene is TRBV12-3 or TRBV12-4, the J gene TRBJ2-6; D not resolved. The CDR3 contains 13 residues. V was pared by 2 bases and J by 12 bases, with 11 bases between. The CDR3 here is CASSLLDGSVLTF. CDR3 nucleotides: TGTGCCAGCAGTTTACTTGATGGATCCGTCCTGACTTTC.

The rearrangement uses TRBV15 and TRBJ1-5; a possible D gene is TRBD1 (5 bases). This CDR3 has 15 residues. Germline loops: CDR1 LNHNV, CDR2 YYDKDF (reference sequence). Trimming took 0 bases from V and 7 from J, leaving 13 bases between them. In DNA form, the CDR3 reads TGTGCCACCAGCAGAGATCCCAGGGTTGAACAGCCCCAGCATTTT. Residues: CATSRDPRVEQPQHF.

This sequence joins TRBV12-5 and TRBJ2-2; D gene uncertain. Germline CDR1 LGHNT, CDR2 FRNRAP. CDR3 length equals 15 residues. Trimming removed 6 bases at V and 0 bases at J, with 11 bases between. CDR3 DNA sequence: TGTGCTAGTGGCCAAGGTGATCCGAACACCGGGGAGCTGTTTTTT. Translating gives CASGQGDPNTGELFF.

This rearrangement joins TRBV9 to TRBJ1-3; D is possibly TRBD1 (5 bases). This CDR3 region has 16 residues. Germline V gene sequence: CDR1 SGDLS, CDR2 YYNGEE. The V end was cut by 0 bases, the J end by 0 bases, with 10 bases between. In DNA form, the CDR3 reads TGTGCCAGCAGCGTAGCGGCAGGGAACTCTGGAAACACCATATATTTT. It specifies CASSVAAGNSGNTIYF.

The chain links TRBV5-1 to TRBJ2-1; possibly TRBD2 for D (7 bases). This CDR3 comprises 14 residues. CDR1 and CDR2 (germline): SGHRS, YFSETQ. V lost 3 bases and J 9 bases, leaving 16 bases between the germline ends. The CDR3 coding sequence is TGCGCCAGCAGCTGGGGGCAGGGAGGGGGTGAGCAGTTCTTC. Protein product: CASSWGQGGGEQFF.

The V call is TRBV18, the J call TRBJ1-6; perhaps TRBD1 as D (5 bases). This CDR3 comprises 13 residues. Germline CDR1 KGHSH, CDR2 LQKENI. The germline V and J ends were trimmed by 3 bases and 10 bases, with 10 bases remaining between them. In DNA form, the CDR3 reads TGTGCCAGCTCACCGGGGCGGGAGTCACCCCTCCACTTT. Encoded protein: CASSPGRESPLHF.

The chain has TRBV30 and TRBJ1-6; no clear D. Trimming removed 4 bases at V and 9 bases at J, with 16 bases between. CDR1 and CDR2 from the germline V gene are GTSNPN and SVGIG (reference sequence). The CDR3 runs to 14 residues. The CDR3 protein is CAWIPGSSGSPLHF. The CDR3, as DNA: TGTGCCTGGATCCCCGGATCTAGCGGTTCACCCCTCCACTTT. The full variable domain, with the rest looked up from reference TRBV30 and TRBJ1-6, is SQTIHQWPATLVQPVGSPLSLECTVEGTSNPNLYWYRQAAGRGLQLLFYSVGIGQISSEVPQNLSASRPQDRQFILSSKKLLLSDSGFYLCAWIPGSSGSPLHFGNGTRLTVT.

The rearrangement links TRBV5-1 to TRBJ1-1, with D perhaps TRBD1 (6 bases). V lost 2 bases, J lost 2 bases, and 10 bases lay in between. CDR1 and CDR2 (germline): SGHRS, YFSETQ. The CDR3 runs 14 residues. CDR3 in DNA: TGCGCCAGCAGCTTCAGGACAGCCAACACTGAAGCTTTCTTT. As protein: CASSFRTANTEAFF.

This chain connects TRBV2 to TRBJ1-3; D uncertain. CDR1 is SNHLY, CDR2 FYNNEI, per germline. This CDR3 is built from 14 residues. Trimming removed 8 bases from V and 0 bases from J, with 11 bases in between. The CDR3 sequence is CASRNGGSGNTIYF. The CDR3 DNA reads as TGTGCCAGCCGGAATGGAGGCTCTGGAAACACCATATATTTT.

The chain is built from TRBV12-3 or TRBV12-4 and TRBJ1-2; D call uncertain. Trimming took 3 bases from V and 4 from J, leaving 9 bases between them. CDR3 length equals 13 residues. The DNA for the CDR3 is TGTGCCAGCAGTTTTAGGGTCCTCTATGGCTACACCTTC. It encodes CASSFRVLYGYTF.

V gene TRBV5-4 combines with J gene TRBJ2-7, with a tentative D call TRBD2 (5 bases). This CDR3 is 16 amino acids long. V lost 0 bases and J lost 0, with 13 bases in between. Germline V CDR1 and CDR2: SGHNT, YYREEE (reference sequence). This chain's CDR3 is CASSLEVRGSSYEQYF. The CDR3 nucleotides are TGTGCCAGCAGCTTGGAGGTTCGGGGAAGCTCCTACGAGCAGTACTTC. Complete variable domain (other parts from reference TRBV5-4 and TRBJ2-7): ETGVTQSPTHLIKTRGQQVTLRCSSQSGHNTVSWYQQALGQGPQFIFQYYREEENGRGNFPPRFSGLQFPNYSSELNVNALELDDSALYLCASSLEVRGSSYEQYFGPGTRLTVT.

CDR3 sequence reads: CASRLDRAQPQHF. The CDR3 bases are TGTGCCAGCAGGCTGGACAGGGCCCAGCCCCAGCATTTT. The chain has TRBV6-5 and TRBJ1-5, with 8 bases fitting TRBD1. The CDR3 is made up of 13 amino acids. CDR1 MNHEY and CDR2 SVGAGI come from the germline V gene. V lost 6 bases, J lost 7 bases, and 5 bases stayed unmatched.

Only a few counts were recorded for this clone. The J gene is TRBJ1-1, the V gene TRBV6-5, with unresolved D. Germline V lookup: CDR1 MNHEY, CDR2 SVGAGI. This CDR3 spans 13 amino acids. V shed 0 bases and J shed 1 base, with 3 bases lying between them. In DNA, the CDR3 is TGTGCCAGCAGTTACTCGTGGAACACTGAAGCTTTCTTT. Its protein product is CASSYSWNTEAFF.

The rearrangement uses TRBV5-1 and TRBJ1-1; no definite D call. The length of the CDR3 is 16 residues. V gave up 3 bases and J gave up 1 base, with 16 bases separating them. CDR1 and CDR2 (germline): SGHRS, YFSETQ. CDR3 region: CASSSSSTRQNTEAFF. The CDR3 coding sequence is TGCGCCAGCAGCTCCTCATCTACCCGACAGAACACTGAAGCTTTCTTT.

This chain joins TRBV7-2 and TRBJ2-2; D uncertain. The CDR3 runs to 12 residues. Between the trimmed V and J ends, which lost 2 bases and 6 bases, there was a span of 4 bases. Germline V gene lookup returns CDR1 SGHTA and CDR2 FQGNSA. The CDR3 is CASSLYAGELFF. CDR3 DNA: TGTGCCAGCAGCTTATATGCCGGGGAGCTGTTTTTT.

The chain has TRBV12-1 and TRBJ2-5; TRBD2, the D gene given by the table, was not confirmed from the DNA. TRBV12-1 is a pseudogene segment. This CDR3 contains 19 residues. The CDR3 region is CASSPTSGGAKDGQKTQYF. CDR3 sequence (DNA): TGTGCCAGCAGCCCAACTAGCGGGGGGGCCAAGGATGGACAAAAGACCCAGTACTTC.

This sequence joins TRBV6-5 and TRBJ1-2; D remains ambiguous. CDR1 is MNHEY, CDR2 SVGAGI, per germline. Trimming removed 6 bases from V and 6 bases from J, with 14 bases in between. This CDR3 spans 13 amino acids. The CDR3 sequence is CASSRTYEDGYTF. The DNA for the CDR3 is TGTGCCAGCAGCCGGACTTATGAGGATGGCTACACCTTC.

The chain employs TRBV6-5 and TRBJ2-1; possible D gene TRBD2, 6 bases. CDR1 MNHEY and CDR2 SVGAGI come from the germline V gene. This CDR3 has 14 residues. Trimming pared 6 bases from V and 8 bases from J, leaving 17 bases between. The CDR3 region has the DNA TGTGCCAGCAGCGGGACTCTACCGGGCCATGAGCAGTTCTTC. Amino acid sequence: CASSGTLPGHEQFF.

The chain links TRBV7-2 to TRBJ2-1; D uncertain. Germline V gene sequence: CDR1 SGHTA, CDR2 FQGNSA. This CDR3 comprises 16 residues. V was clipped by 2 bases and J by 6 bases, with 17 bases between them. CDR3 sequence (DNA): TGTGCCAGCAGCTTAAATAACAACCCGCCGATCAATGAGCAGTTCTTC. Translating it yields CASSLNNNPPINEQFF. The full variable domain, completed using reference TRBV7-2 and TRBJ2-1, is GAGVSQSPSNKVTEKGKDVELRCDPISGHTALYWYRQSLGQGLEFLIYFQGNSAPDKSGLPSDRFSAERTGGSVSTLTIQRTQQEDSAVYLCASSLNNNPPINEQFFGPGTRLTVL.